The sequence of this TCR beta chain was determined in a study of PD-1 blockade in classical Hodgkin lymphoma. Germline CDR1 MDHEN, CDR2 SYDVKM. The CDR3 length is 15 residues. The ends were cut back, 6 bases at V and 5 bases at J, with 19 bases in the middle. The study, taken as a whole, reports: Complete responders had baseline diversity similar to newly diagnosed patients. The authors have not defined what causes the repertoire differences, possibly disease activity or prior therapy.

Brentuximab vedotin exposure varied among the patients, all of whom had relapsed after autologous stem cell transplantation. Sequencing used immunoSEQ multiplex PCR; TCRdb keeps in-frame clones, though not all of them. Among 66,000 or so clones, over 70% were seen once, and the ten largest hold just over 9%. Concerning this clone: The target antigen is unknown.

This chain links TRBV28 with TRBJ1-1; a weak D match, TRBD1 (5 bases). Specimen: peripheral blood mononuclear cells (PBMCs), collected before the second cycle of nivolumab. This clonotype was sampled from a human donor with classical Hodgkin lymphoma. CDR3 DNA: TGTGCCAGCAGCCCTTCTCAGGGAAGGGAAACTGAAGCTTTCTTT. Translating gives CASSPSQGRETEAFF.